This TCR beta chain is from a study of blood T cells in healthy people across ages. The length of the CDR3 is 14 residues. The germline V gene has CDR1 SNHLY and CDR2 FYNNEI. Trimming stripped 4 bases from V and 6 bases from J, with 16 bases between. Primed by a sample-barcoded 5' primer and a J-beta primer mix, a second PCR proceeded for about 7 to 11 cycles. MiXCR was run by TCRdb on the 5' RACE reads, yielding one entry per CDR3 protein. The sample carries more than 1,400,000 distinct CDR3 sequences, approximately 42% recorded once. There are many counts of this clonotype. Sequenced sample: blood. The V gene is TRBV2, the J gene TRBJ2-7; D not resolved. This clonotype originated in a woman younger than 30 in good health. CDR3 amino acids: CASSGLWTQREQYF. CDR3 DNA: TGTGCCAGCAGTGGGTTGTGGACCCAGCGCGAGCAGTACTTC.